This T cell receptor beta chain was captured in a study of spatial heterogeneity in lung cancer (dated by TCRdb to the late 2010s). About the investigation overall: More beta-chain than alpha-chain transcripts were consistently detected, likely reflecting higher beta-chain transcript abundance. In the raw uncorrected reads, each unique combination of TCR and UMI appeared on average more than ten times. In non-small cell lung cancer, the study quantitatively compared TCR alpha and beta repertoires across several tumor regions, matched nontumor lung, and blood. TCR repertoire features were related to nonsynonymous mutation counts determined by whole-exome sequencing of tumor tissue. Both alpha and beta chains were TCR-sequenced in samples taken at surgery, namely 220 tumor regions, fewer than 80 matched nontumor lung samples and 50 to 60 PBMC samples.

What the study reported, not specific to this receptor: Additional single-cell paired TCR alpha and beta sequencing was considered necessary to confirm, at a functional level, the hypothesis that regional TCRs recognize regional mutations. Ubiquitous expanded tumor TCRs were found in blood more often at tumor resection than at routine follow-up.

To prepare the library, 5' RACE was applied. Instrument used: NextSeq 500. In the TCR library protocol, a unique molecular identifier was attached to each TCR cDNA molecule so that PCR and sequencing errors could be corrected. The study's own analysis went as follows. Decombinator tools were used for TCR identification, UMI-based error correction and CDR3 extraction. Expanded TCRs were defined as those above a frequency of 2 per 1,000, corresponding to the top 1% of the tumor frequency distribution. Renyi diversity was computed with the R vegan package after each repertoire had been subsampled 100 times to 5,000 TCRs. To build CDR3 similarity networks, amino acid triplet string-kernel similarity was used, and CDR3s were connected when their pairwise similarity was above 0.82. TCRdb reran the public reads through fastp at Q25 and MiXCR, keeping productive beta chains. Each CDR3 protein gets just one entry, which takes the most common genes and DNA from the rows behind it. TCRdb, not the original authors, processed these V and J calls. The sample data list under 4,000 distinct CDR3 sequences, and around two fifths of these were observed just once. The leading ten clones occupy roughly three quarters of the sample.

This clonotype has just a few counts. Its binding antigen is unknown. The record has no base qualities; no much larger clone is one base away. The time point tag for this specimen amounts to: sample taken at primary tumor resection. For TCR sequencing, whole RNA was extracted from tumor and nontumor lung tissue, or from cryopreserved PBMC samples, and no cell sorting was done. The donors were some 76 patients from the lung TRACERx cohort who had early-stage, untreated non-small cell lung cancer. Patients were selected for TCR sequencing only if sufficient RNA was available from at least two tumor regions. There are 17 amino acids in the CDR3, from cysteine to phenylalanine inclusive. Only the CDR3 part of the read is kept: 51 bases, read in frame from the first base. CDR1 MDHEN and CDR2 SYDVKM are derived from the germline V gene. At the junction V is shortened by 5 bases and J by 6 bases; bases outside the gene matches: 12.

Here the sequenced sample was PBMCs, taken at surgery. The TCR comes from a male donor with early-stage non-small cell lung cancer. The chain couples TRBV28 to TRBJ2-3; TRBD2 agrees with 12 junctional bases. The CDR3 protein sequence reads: CASSPLGASGRADTQYF. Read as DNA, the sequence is TGTGCCAGCAGTCCCCTGGGGGCTAGCGGGAGGGCGGATACGCAGTATTTT. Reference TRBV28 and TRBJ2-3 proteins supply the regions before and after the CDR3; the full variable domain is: DVKVTQSSRYLVKRTGEKVFLECVQDMDHENMFWYRQDPGLGLRLIYFSYDVKMKEKGDIPEGYSVSREKKERFSLILESASTNQTSMYLCASSPLGASGRADTQYFGPGTRLTVL.